The 10 T cell receptor beta chains below come from one sample, sequenced in a study of T cells in localized non-small cell lung cancer. Here immunoSEQ multiplex PCR was the method, and the copy in TCRdb shows in-frame clones only, minus some. The table records about 1,100 clones, 25% to 30% of them present only once. The sequences come from lung tumor tissue, collected before any cancer treatment. All receptors derive from a female donor older than 55 with stage III squamous cell lung carcinoma.

The chain links TRBV28 to TRBJ1-4, with TRBD1 identical over 7 bases. There are 14 residues in the CDR3. J lost 7 bases, V lost 2 bases, and 4 bases had no gene match. Germline CDR1 is MDHEN and CDR2 is SYDVKM. The CDR3 DNA reads as TGTGCCAGCAGTTTACCAGGGGGAGGTGAAAAACTGTTTTTT. It translates to CASSLPGGGEKLFF.

The rearrangement links TRBV11-3 to TRBJ2-1, with 9 positions matching TRBD2. Germline CDR1 is SGHNT and CDR2 is YENEEA. CDR3 length: 16 residues. V lost 3 bases, J lost 4 bases, and 7 bases stayed unmatched. DNA of the CDR3: TGTGCCAGCAGCTTGGGCGGACTAGCGTTATACAATGAGCAGTTCTTC. Translated: CASSLGGLALYNEQFF. The whole variable domain, filled in from reference TRBV11-3 and TRBJ2-1, reads EAGVVQSPRYKIIEKKQPVAFWCNPISGHNTLYWYLQNLGQGPELLIRYENEEAVDDSQLPKDRFSAERLKGVDSTLKIQPAELGDSAVYLCASSLGGLALYNEQFFGPGTRLTVL.

This clone was seen a handful of times. This rearrangement joins TRBV11-3 to TRBJ2-5, with D possibly matching TRBD2 (5 bases). Trimming took off 8 bases at V and 1 base at J, with 20 bases between the two ends. The CDR3 loop spans 16 amino acids. CDR1 is SGHNT and CDR2 is YENEEA in the germline V gene. The CDR3 reads CASQQLTGISQETQYF. The CDR3 coding sequence is TGTGCCAGCCAGCAGCTTACCGGGATAAGCCAAGAGACCCAGTACTTC.

This clone was found a few times. The rearrangement uses TRBV5-8 and TRBJ2-5; D may be TRBD1 (5 bases). Trimming shortened V by 2 bases and J by 7 bases, and 12 bases separated the two germline ends. CDR3 length equals 13 residues. The V gene's germline CDR1 is SGHTS and CDR2 YDEGEE. The CDR3 sequence: CASSFGHKGTQYF. The CDR3 bases are TGTGCCAGCAGCTTCGGACACAAAGGGACCCAGTACTTC.

Only a few counts were recorded for this clone. The J gene is TRBJ2-3, the V gene TRBV11-3; 7 nucleotides align to TRBD2. CDR1 and CDR2 (germline): SGHNT, YENEEA. The CDR3 covers 16 residues. The junction had 13 bases not matched to a gene; V was cut back by 5 bases and J by 5 bases. CDR3 sequence reads: CASSRYGREFVDTQYF. CDR3 nucleotides: TGTGCCAGCAGCCGCTACGGGCGGGAGTTTGTAGATACGCAGTATTTT.

In its sample, this clone ranks as large. This chain connects TRBV6-8 to TRBJ2-1; 8 bases are a match to TRBD2. With V trimmed by 5 bases and J by 2 bases, 8 bases remained unmatched. The CDR3 contains 16 residues. Germline CDR1 reads MNHGY; CDR2 reads SAAAGT. The CDR3 region has the DNA TGTGCCAGCAGTCCTGGGCGGGGGGTCGCCTACAATGAGCAGTTCTTC. It translates to CASSPGRGVAYNEQFF.

The chain is built from TRBV6-7 and TRBJ2-3; 9 bases fit TRBD2. TRBV6-7 qualifies as an ORF whose function is uncertain. V lost 5 bases, J lost 3 bases, and 9 bases stayed unmatched. The CDR3 sequence is 16 residues long. In nucleotides, the CDR3 is TGTGCCAGCAGTGAAGAGAGGCGGGGGGGGACAGATACGCAGTATTTT. The encoded protein is CASSEERRGGTDTQYF.

The genes are TRBV10-1 and TRBJ1-5; 8 positions match TRBD1. This CDR3 contains 15 residues. Germline trimming cut 9 bases from V and 1 base from J; bases unmatched to any gene: 8. The germline CDR1 and CDR2 sequences are WNHNN and SYGVQD (reference sequence). The CDR3 coding sequence is TGCGCCAGTGCGGGGACAGGAGACAGCAATCAGCCCCAGCATTTT. This translates into CASAGTGDSNQPQHF.

This clone is medium-sized within its sample. The V and J genes are TRBV11-3 and TRBJ2-1, with D possibly being TRBD1 or TRBD2 (6 bases each). This CDR3 has 16 residues. Trimming pared 1 base from V and 4 bases from J, leaving 14 bases between. The V gene's germline CDR1 is SGHNT and CDR2 YENEEA. The CDR3, as DNA: TGTGCCAGCAGCTTAGGGGGCGGGACACAGTACAATGAGCAGTTCTTC. This translates into CASSLGGGTQYNEQFF.

Only a few counts were recorded for this clone. V is TRBV15 and J is TRBJ1-1; TRBD1 matches at 11 bases. Per the germline V gene, CDR1 is LNHNV and CDR2 is YYDKDF (reference sequence). Trimming took 4 bases from V and 5 from J; bases not matched to a gene: 3. The CDR3 sequence is 14 residues long. CDR3 sequence reads: CATSTGTGGTEAFF. In DNA form, the CDR3 reads TGTGCCACCAGCACAGGGACAGGGGGTACTGAAGCTTTCTTT.